Presented here are 17 T cell receptor beta chains from one specimen sequenced in a study of CD8 T cells in ankylosing spondylitis. Regarding the study as a whole: Within ankylosing spondylitis blood, a TCR beta motif made up of eight or nine highly homologous variants appeared to be characteristic.

No antigen is known for these receptors. TCRdb called the 5' RACE reads again in MiXCR, with one record for every CDR3 protein. Here the sample spans 250,000 to 350,000 distinct CDR3 sequences, 7% to 9% being singletons. Sample: blood, either unsorted or a sorted T cell fraction (not recorded which). These TCRs come from a male donor with ankylosing spondylitis.

At least ten counts were recorded for this clonotype. The gene calls are TRBV7-2 and TRBJ2-1; D is unresolved. The CDR3 covers 18 residues. Germline CDR1 SGHTA, CDR2 FQGNSA. V was shortened by 0 bases and J by 5 bases, with 20 bases between the two germline ends. Written as DNA, the CDR3 is TGTGCCAGCAGCTTAGCTAAGTCCCGGGTCCCACATAACAATGAGCAGTTCTTC. This codes for CASSLAKSRVPHNNEQFF.

This clonotype was seen more than once but under ten times. The chain employs TRBV6-5 and TRBJ2-2; 7 bases are shared with TRBD2. This CDR3 is 16 amino acids long. J was trimmed by 5 bases and V by 1 base; bases with no gene match: 7. Germline V CDR1 and CDR2: MNHEY, SVGAGI. CDR3 residues: CASSYFRTRGTGELFF. The CDR3, as DNA: TGTGCCAGCAGTTACTTCCGGACTAGGGGAACCGGGGAGCTGTTTTTT.

This clonotype was seen a few times. In DNA, the CDR3 is TGTGCCAGCAGCGTCCGGGACGGCCCCTACGAGCAGTACTTC. Translating gives CASSVRDGPYEQYF. The J gene is TRBJ2-7, the V gene TRBV11-2, with D perhaps TRBD1 or TRBD2 (5 bases each). The V end was cut by 5 bases, the J end by 2 bases, with 13 bases between. This CDR3 has 14 residues. CDR1 is SGHAT and CDR2 is FQNNGV in the germline V gene.

This clonotype was counted only a few times. The gene calls are TRBV7-9 and TRBJ2-6, with D uncertain. This CDR3 contains 15 residues. CDR1 is SEHNR, CDR2 FQNEAQ, per germline (reference sequence). The ends were cut back, 5 bases at V and 3 bases at J, with 11 bases in the middle. The CDR3 nucleotides are TGTGCCAGCAGCGAGACTCGCGTTGGGGCCAACGTCCTGACTTTC. Translation: CASSETRVGANVLTF.

In this sample, this clonotype turned up a few times. The gene calls are TRBV5-1 and TRBJ2-1; tentatively, D is TRBD1 (6 bases). This CDR3 region has 16 residues. Germline CDR1 is SGHRS and CDR2 is YFSETQ. Trimming shortened V by 3 bases and J by 0 bases, and 13 bases separated the two germline ends. CDR3 region: CASSSDGQSSYNEQFF. The CDR3 bases are TGCGCCAGCAGCTCGGACGGACAGAGCTCCTACAATGAGCAGTTCTTC.

This chain joins TRBV27 and TRBJ2-1, with 10 bases that match TRBD2. The ends lost 6 bases at V and 8 bases at J; junction bases unmatched: 7. The CDR3 totals 14 residues. The germline gives CDR1 MNHEY, CDR2 SMNVEV (reference sequence). The CDR3 DNA sequence: TGTGCCAGCAGGAGCGGGAGGGCCCGATATGAGCAGTTCTTC. This sequence encodes CASRSGRARYEQFF.

This clonotype showed up just a few times. The V and J genes are TRBV9 and TRBJ2-1; D is tentatively TRBD1 or TRBD2 (5 bases each). V was clipped by 0 bases and J by 0 bases, with 10 bases between them. CDR1 is SGDLS and CDR2 is YYNGEE in the germline V gene. The CDR3 is made up of 16 amino acids. CDR3 sequence (DNA): TGTGCCAGCAGCGTAGGACCCGGGACCTCCTACAATGAGCAGTTCTTC. Its protein product is CASSVGPGTSYNEQFF.

The rearrangement joins TRBV27 to TRBJ2-7; D not certain. Trimming took off 2 bases at V and 3 bases at J, with 8 bases between the two ends. The CDR3 runs 13 residues. Germline CDR1 reads MNHEY; CDR2 reads SMNVEV (reference sequence). CDR3 residues: CASSLDARYEQYF. In nucleotides, the CDR3 is TGTGCCAGCAGTTTAGACGCCCGCTACGAGCAGTACTTC.

This clonotype was detected ten times or more. The chain has TRBV7-2 and TRBJ2-5; unclear D gene. V lost 1 base, J lost 2 bases, and 5 bases lay in between. The CDR3 runs 13 residues. The germline V gene encodes CDR1 SGHTA and CDR2 FQGNSA. The DNA for the CDR3 is TGTGCCAGCAGCTTAGTACTACAAGAGACCCAGTACTTC. This gives the protein CASSLVLQETQYF. The variable domain in full, with the rest retrieved from reference TRBV7-2 and TRBJ2-5, is GAGVSQSPSNKVTEKGKDVELRCDPISGHTALYWYRQSLGQGLEFLIYFQGNSAPDKSGLPSDRFSAERTGGSVSTLTIQRTQQEDSAVYLCASSLVLQETQYFGPGTRLLVL.

CDR3 DNA sequence: TGCAGCGGGACTCTTAATGAAAAACTGTTTTTT. Translating gives CSGTLNEKLFF. The V call is TRBV29-1, the J call TRBJ1-4; D remains unclear. The germline CDR1 and CDR2 sequences are SQVTM and ANQGSEA. V was cut by 7 bases and J by 4 bases, with 7 bases left in between. This CDR3 contains 11 residues.

The chain recombines TRBV12-3 or TRBV12-4 with TRBJ2-7; D is uncertain. This CDR3 has 15 residues. Trimming took 3 bases from V and 0 from J, leaving 12 bases between them. The CDR3 is CASSLDAAFSYEQYF. The CDR3 coding sequence is TGTGCCAGCAGTTTGGACGCTGCGTTCTCCTACGAGCAGTACTTC.

This clonotype was recorded only once. A much bigger clone sits one base away, suggesting this may be a read error. The CDR3 protein is CASSFTWGSYNEQFF. CDR3 sequence (DNA): TGTGCCAGCAGCTTTACCTGGGGCTCCTACAATGAGCAGTTCTTC. The genes are TRBV11-2 and TRBJ2-1, with unresolved D. The CDR3 runs 15 residues. Germline V CDR1 and CDR2: SGHAT, FQNNGV. V lost 3 bases to trimming and J lost 0 bases, with 9 bases between them. Full variable domain (rest looked up from reference TRBV11-2 and TRBJ2-1): EAGVAQSPRYKIIEKRQSVAFWCNPISGHATLYWYQQILGQGPKLLIQFQNNGVVDDSQLPKDRFSAERLKGVDSTLKIQPAKLEDSAVYLCASSFTWGSYNEQFFGPGTRLTVL.

This clonotype was found many times. The chain combines TRBV6-5 with TRBJ1-5; D may be TRBD1 (6 bases). The CDR3 has 15 amino acids. In germline, CDR1 is MNHEY, CDR2 SVGAGI. With 4 bases removed from V and 1 base from J, the gap between germline ends came to 11 bases. The CDR3 sequence: CASSFNRVSNQPQHF. The DNA for the CDR3 is TGTGCCAGCAGTTTCAACAGGGTCAGCAATCAGCCCCAGCATTTT.

The sample holds a few counts of this clonotype. The chain joins TRBV3-1 to TRBJ1-2; TRBD1 aligns across 11 bases. The CDR3 sequence is 14 residues long. The junction had 3 bases not matched to a gene; V was cut back by 3 bases and J by 6 bases. Germline V gene data show CDR1 as LGHDT and CDR2 as YNNKEL (reference sequence). CDR3 amino acids: CASSHGTGGDGYTF. For the CDR3, the DNA is TGTGCCAGCAGCCACGGGACAGGGGGGGATGGCTACACCTTC.

The genes are TRBV4-3 and TRBJ2-2, with 13 bases that match TRBD2. The CDR3 covers 19 residues. From germline, CDR1 is LGHNA and CDR2 YSLEER. Unmatched junction bases numbered 7, after V lost 0 bases and J lost 3 bases. The CDR3 region is CASSQEFQGLAGDTGELFF. The DNA for the CDR3 is TGCGCCAGCAGCCAAGAATTCCAAGGACTAGCGGGAGACACCGGGGAGCTGTTTTTT.

This clonotype came up many times. V is TRBV20-1 and J is TRBJ2-1; D unclear. The germline V and J ends were trimmed by 3 bases and 9 bases, with 12 bases remaining between them. Germline lookup yields CDR1 DFQATT and CDR2 SNEGSKA (reference sequence). The CDR3 is 12 residues long. Here the CDR3 reads CSARRDLGEQFF. Here the CDR3 DNA reads TGCAGTGCTAGGCGTGACTTAGGTGAGCAGTTCTTC.

This clonotype showed up many times. As DNA, the CDR3 is TGTGCCAGCAGTTTAAGAACGGAACAAGAGACCCAGTACTTC. Protein product: CASSLRTEQETQYF. The rearrangement links TRBV12-3 or TRBV12-4 to TRBJ2-5, with D uncertain. This CDR3 has 14 amino acids. V was clipped by 2 bases and J by 2 bases, with 9 bases between them.